This T cell receptor beta chain came from a study of blood T cells in healthy people across ages. Comments on this clonotype: What it binds is not known.

A second roughly 7 to 11 cycle PCR used barcoded and J-beta primers. TCRdb recomputed calls from the 5' RACE reads with MiXCR, one row per CDR3 protein. The repertoire has some 1.5 million distinct CDR3 sequences, around 40% of them found once; the top ten carry over 3.5%. Overall study findings and caveats: The long-lived group displayed more naive CD4+ cells, plus higher diversity, than the aged donors did. With naive T cell percentage, TCR beta diversity showed a strong correlation.

This TCR came from a woman aged 18 to 35 in good health. Sequenced sample: blood.

CDR3 loop: CASYDRKNYGYTF. CDR3 bases: TGTGCCAGCTATGACAGAAAGAACTATGGCTACACCTTC. The rearrangement links TRBV6-5 to TRBJ1-2, with a tentative D call TRBD1 (5 bases). Germline V gene lookup returns CDR1 MNHEY and CDR2 SVGAGI. Trimming left V 8 bases short and J 2 bases short, with 12 bases between. The CDR3 is 13 amino acids.